This entry concerns a single T cell receptor (beta chain). Its antigen is as yet unknown. 5'RACE primed at constant segments yielded TCR alpha and TCR beta cDNA libraries bearing sample barcodes and UMIs. TCRdb recomputed calls from the 5' RACE reads with MiXCR, one row per CDR3 protein. Found here are around 370,000 distinct CDR3 sequences, around 21% of them singletons; the top ten hold under 15%. This sample is drawn from a study of T-cell memory formation after mild COVID-19. About the study: TCR clusters largely stayed donor specific. Study-level findings and limits: A second wave expanding day 15 to 37 was CD4+-biased; contracting clones were balanced. Shrinking CD4+ clones were chiefly CM and EM; CD8+ ones were chiefly EMRA.

CDR3 length: 16 amino acids. Germline loops: CDR1 MNHEY, CDR2 SVGAGI. Between the trimmed V and J ends, which lost 4 bases and 5 bases, there was a span of 17 bases. This TCR derives from an adult woman who had mild COVID-19 (a few samples of this study predate the infection). Cell type and time point are not known. Material for sequencing was PBMCs or a T cell subset sorted from them (not recorded which). The rearrangement links TRBV6-5 to TRBJ2-2; the D call may be TRBD1 or TRBD2 (5 bases each). The CDR3 spells CASSLGRQIGTGELFF. The CDR3 DNA reads as TGTGCCAGCAGTTTGGGACGTCAGATCGGTACCGGGGAGCTGTTTTTT.